This T cell receptor beta chain was identified during a study of T cell responses to AZD1222 COVID-19 vaccine. Overall study findings and caveats: The peak T cell response came first, and repertoires were sampled only after it. Dominant at 160-218 and 743-854, vaccine-associated CD4 TCRs also spanned spike. Targets within unmutated variant regions were reportedly found for nearly half of spike-specific TCRs.

Germline lookup yields CDR1 SGHTA and CDR2 FQGNSA. V lost 2 bases and J lost 5; bases outside the gene matches: 2. The CDR3 covers 13 residues. TCRdb keeps only in-frame clones here, not all; method: immunoSEQ multiplex PCR. The repertoire includes 110,000 to 150,000 clones, just over 90% of them detected once, and approximately 9% sits in the top ten. In regard to this clone: Its specificity is not known.

The sequence derives from an adult in good health. This specimen consisted of peripheral blood, obtained on day 0 of AZD1222 vaccination. This sequence joins TRBV7-2 and TRBJ1-1; 7 nucleotides align to TRBD1. CDR3 bases: TGTGCCAGCAGCTTAACAGGGGTGACTGAAGCTTTCTTT. Translation gives CASSLTGVTEAFF.